Included here is one T cell receptor beta chain sequence, with context. In the original workflow: Amplified reference gene primers provided the basis for estimating nucleated cell counts. Libraries were prepared by immunoSEQ multiplex PCR; TCRdb keeps only in-frame clonotypes and omits some of them. V and J calls and clone size are those listed in that table; D and trimming were worked out from the DNA. The sample gives 25,000 to 30,000 clones, roughly 90% of which show up once; around 11% is in the top ten. This entry is derived from a study of blood T cell repertoires in COVID-19. Study at large: The United States, Italy and Spain provided the acute and convalescent COVID-19 samples. PBMCs, B-cell-depleted T cells, or T cells provided the cDNA or gDNA that made up the material.

CDR3 length: 18 amino acids. Germline V CDR1 and CDR2: MDHEN, SYDVKM. The V segment lost 8 bases and the J segment 1 base; nucleotides outside the gene matches: 14. The sequence was collected from a man between 65 and 85 years old with acute or convalescent COVID-19. This sequence joins TRBV28 and TRBJ2-6; 7 positions agree with TRBD2. Sequenced input: peripheral blood. CDR3 sequence reads: CASRRGGRLVSGANVLTF. In DNA form, the CDR3 reads TGTGCCAGCCGACGGGGCGGGAGACTAGTATCTGGGGCCAACGTCCTGACTTTC.